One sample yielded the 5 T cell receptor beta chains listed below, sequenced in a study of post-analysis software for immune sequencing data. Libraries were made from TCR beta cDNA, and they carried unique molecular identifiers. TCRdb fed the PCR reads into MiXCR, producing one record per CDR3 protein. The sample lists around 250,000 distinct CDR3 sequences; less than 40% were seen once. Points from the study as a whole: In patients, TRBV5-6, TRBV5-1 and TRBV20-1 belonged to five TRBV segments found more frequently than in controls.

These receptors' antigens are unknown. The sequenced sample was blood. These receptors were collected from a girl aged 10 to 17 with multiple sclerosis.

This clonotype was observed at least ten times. The CDR3 spells CSARNASYNSPLHF. The DNA for the CDR3 is TGCAGTGCTAGAAATGCCTCCTATAATTCACCCCTCCACTTT. The chain joins TRBV20-1 to TRBJ1-6; no reliable D call. V dropped 2 bases and J dropped 0 bases, with 5 bases sitting between them. Per germline, CDR1 DFQATT and CDR2 SNEGSKA (reference sequence). The CDR3 covers 14 residues.

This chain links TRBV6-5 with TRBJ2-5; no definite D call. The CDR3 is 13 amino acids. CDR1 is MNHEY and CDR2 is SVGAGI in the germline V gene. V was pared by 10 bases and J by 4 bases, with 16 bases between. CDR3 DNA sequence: TGTGCCATCAAAAGGGCCGGTGGAGAGACCCAGTACTTC. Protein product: CAIKRAGGETQYF.

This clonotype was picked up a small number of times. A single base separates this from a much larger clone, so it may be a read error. The CDR3 DNA reads as TGCGCCAGCAGCCATGAGCCAGACCGACAAGAGACCCAGTACTTC. Translated, it gives CASSHEPDRQETQYF. The gene calls are TRBV4-1 and TRBJ2-5; D is uncertain. Germline V gives CDR1 MGHRA, CDR2 YSYEKL. Deletions cut 3 bases from V and 2 bases from J, with 13 bases between. The CDR3 covers 15 residues.

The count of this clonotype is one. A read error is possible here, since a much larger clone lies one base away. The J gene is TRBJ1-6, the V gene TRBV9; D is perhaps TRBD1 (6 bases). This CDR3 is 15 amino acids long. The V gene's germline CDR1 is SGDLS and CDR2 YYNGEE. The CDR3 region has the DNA TGTGCCAGCAGCGTAGAGGTACAGGGCGATTCACCCCCCCACTTT. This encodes CASSVEVQGDSPPHF.

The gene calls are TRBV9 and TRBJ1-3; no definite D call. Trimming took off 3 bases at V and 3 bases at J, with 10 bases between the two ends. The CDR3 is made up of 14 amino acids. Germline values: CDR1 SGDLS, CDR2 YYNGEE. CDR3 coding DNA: TGTGCCAGCAGCGAAGGCCGGAGTGGAAACACCATATATTTT. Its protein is CASSEGRSGNTIYF.